Listed below are T cell receptor beta chains from one sample, sequenced in a study of OX40 agonist ivuxolimab in advanced cancers. TCRdb's copy holds only in-frame clones and misses some; the assay was immunoSEQ multiplex PCR. The repertoire holds more than 80,000 clones, with roughly nine tenths as singletons. This specimen consisted of CD4+ or CD8+ T cells sorted from blood, obtained in a trial of the OX40 agonist ivuxolimab. The receptors shown here come from an adult with an advanced solid tumor such as melanoma, head and neck, liver or kidney cancer. CDR3s include the opening cysteine and the closing phenylalanine or tryptophan. The D gene is left open where the match is weak. Rows may omit the clone size; those that give it use once, few, many or a size class.

clone size	V gene	J gene	D gene	CDR3 DNA	CDR3 protein
-	TRBV29-1	TRBJ2-5	TRBD1	TGCAGCGTTCAAGATGCAGGGGGTCGGGAGACCCAGTACTTC	CSVQDAGGRETQYF
-	TRBV18	TRBJ1-1	-	TGTGCCAGCTCACCGGTCAGGTTGAACACTGAAGCTTTCTTT	CASSPVRLNTEAFF
-	TRBV5-4	TRBJ1-1	-	TGTGCCAGCAGCAGGGGGGGAAAGGGAACTGAAGCTTTCTTT	CASSRGGKGTEAFF
-	TRBV18	TRBJ2-1	TRBD1	TGTGCCAGCTCACGGGACAGCTCCTACAATGAGCAGTTCTTC	CASSRDSSYNEQFF
-	TRBV11-3	TRBJ2-1	-	TGTGCCAGCAGCGGAGTGGGGGGTGGGCAGTTCTTC	CASSGVGGGQFF
few	TRBV2	TRBJ2-2	TRBD1	TGTGCCAGCACCCAACAGGGGGCTAACACCGGGGAGCTGTTTTTT	CASTQQGANTGELFF
-	TRBV19	TRBJ2-7	TRBD1	TGTGCCAGTAGTACGGACAGGGGCTACGAGCAGTACTTC	CASSTDRGYEQYF
-	TRBV5-1	TRBJ2-1	-	TGCGCCAGCAGCTTGTTGGCTAGCCAAACCTACAATGAGCAGTTCTTC	CASSLLASQTYNEQFF
-	TRBV9	TRBJ1-2	TRBD1	TGTGCCAGCAGCCCACAGGAGGGGACAGGGTCGGCCTATGGCTACACCTTC	CASSPQEGTGSAYGYTF
-	TRBV10-3	TRBJ2-1	-	TGTGCCATCCGCCGGAGCGGGAGGACACAGGGGGGAACCATTGAGCAGTTCTTC	CAIRRSGRTQGGTIEQFF
-	TRBV4-3	TRBJ2-4	-	TGCGCCAGCTCCACCAAAGGTCGTGGGGGACCAAACATTCAGTACTTC	CASSTKGRGGPNIQYF
-	TRBV7-8	TRBJ2-7	-	TGTGCCAGCAGCTTAGTTCTGGTTAACGAGCAGTACTTC	CASSLVLVNEQYF
-	TRBV2	TRBJ2-1	-	TGTGCCAGCACCCCTCGATTAAGACCAATATACAATGAGCAGTTCTTC	CASTPRLRPIYNEQFF
-	TRBV7-3	TRBJ2-3	TRBD2	TGTGCCAGCAGCTTTTCCCCTAGCGGGTATGCAGATACGCAGTATTTT	CASSFSPSGYADTQYF
few	TRBV18	TRBJ1-5	-	TGTGCCAGCTCACCGGCGGAAGGCAGCAATCAGCCCCAGCATTTT	CASSPAEGSNQPQHF
-	TRBV18	TRBJ2-7	TRBD2	TGTGCCAGCTCACCCCTGGGACTAGCGGGAGTGAACGAGCAGTACTTC	CASSPLGLAGVNEQYF